Below, 25 T cell receptor beta chains from the same sample are listed, as sequenced in a study of blood T cell repertoires in COVID-19 (dated by TCRdb to about 2020). The method was the immunoSEQ multiplex PCR assay. TCRdb re-hosts the immuneACCESS table, in-frame sequences only. Its copies lack some clones; in the studies checked, an unresolved V gene accounts for under half of them, and the cause for the rest is not known. For this sample the table gives about 94,000 clones, of which 80% were detected only once. The top ten constitute around 20% of the sample. Sequencing used peripheral blood. All receptors come from a human donor in a cohort sampled during active COVID-19.

The chain is built from TRBV21-1 and TRBJ2-7; TRBD2 is the table's D call, not checked against the DNA. TRBV21-1 is designated a pseudogene. This CDR3 has 15 residues. DNA of the CDR3: TGTGCCAGCAGAACCGGGACTAGCGCTACCTACGAGCAGTACTTC. This gives the protein CASRTGTSATYEQYF.

The chain employs TRBV2 and TRBJ2-5; 9 bases match TRBD2. Looked up from germline, CDR1 is SNHLY and CDR2 is FYNNEI. With 6 bases clipped from V and 2 bases from J, the junction kept 7 bases outside the gene matches. The CDR3 contains 15 residues. This CDR3 reads CASRAPSGEQETQYF. CDR3 coding DNA: TGTGCCAGCAGAGCTCCTAGCGGGGAACAAGAGACCCAGTACTTC. The entire variable domain, with the rest obtained from reference TRBV2 and TRBJ2-5, is as follows: EPEVTQTPSHQVTQMGQEVILRCVPISNHLYFYWYRQILGQKVEFLVSFYNNEISEKSEIFDDQFSVERPDGSNFTLKIRSTKLEDSAMYFCASRAPSGEQETQYFGPGTRLLVL.

This rearrangement joins TRBV5-6 to TRBJ2-1; TRBD1 matches at 9 bases. CDR1 and CDR2 (germline): SGHDT, YYEEEE. Unmatched junction bases numbered 6, after V lost 2 bases and J lost 6 bases. The CDR3 runs 15 residues. Here the CDR3 reads CASSLQGARVNEQFF. The CDR3 region has the DNA TGTGCCAGCAGCTTACAGGGGGCACGTGTCAATGAGCAGTTCTTC.

This rearrangement joins TRBV5-1 to TRBJ1-2, with 9 bases identical to TRBD1. CDR3 length: 14 amino acids. The germline gives CDR1 SGHRS, CDR2 YFSETQ. V lost 7 bases, J lost 8 bases, and 12 bases stayed unmatched. The CDR3 protein is CASGTGTGTIGYTF. For the CDR3, the DNA is TGCGCCAGCGGCACCGGGACAGGGACGATAGGCTACACCTTC. Supplemented by reference TRBV5-1 and TRBJ1-2, the full variable domain reads KAGVTQTPRYLIKTRGQQVTLSCSPISGHRSVSWYQQTPGQGLQFLFEYFSETQRNKGNFPGRFSGRQFSNSRSEMNVSTLELGDSALYLCASGTGTGTIGYTFGSGTRLTVV.

V gene TRBV29-1 combines with J gene TRBJ2-6; 9 nucleotides match TRBD1. V lost 6 bases, J lost 4 bases, and 13 bases stayed unmatched. The CDR3 has 17 residues. Germline V lookup: CDR1 SQVTM, CDR2 ANQGSEA. DNA of the CDR3: TGCAGCGTACAAGGGCGGGACAGGGTTTCGGGGGCCAACGTCCTGACTTTC. Protein: CSVQGRDRVSGANVLTF.

The rearrangement uses TRBV13 and TRBJ1-2; 9 bases are a match to TRBD1. Germline V gene sequence: CDR1 PRHDT, CDR2 FYEKMQ (reference sequence). V was pared by 6 bases and J by 1 base, with 9 bases of the junction left unmatched. The CDR3 is made up of 16 amino acids. The CDR3 sequence: CASRLTGTGNNYGYTF. The CDR3 DNA reads as TGTGCCAGCAGACTAACCGGGACAGGGAATAACTATGGCTACACCTTC.

The gene calls are TRBV7-3 and TRBJ2-5, with D perhaps matching TRBD1 (6 bases). The V end lost 4 bases, the J end lost 5 bases, and 11 bases lay between the germline ends. This CDR3 contains 13 residues. Germline lookup yields CDR1 SGHTA and CDR2 FQGTGA. The CDR3 spells CASSSSGVETQYF. In DNA form, the CDR3 reads TGTGCCAGCAGCTCCTCAGGGGTTGAGACCCAGTACTTC.

This chain connects TRBV28 to TRBJ2-6; the D gene is possibly TRBD2 (5 bases). CDR3 length: 17 residues. V gave up 4 bases and J gave up 0 bases, with 13 bases separating them. Looked up from germline, CDR1 is MDHEN and CDR2 is SYDVKM. CDR3 bases: TGTGCCAGCAGTTCGGGCGGGTTGGGCTCTGGGGCCAACGTCCTGACTTTC. Translating gives CASSSGGLGSGANVLTF.

This chain connects TRBV3-1 (or the pseudogene TRBV3-2) to TRBJ1-4; D is perhaps TRBD1 (5 bases). Trimming pared 1 base from V and 7 bases from J, leaving 19 bases between. CDR1 LGHDT and CDR2 YNNKEL come from the germline V gene (reference sequence). This CDR3 has 17 amino acids. The CDR3 nucleotides are TGTGCCAGCAGCCAAGGGATCCCGGGACTCCTCGGTGAAAAACTGTTTTTT. Translating it yields CASSQGIPGLLGEKLFF.

The V and J genes are TRBV6-6 and TRBJ2-5; no clear D gene. The CDR3 length is 11 residues. Trimming removed 5 bases from V and 8 bases from J, with 9 bases in between. Germline V gives CDR1 MNHNY, CDR2 SVGAGI (reference sequence). The CDR3 is CASSHQFTQYF. CDR3 coding DNA: TGTGCCAGCAGTCATCAATTTACCCAGTACTTC.

This clone was seen a handful of times. V gene TRBV5-1 combines with J gene TRBJ2-1, with a tentative D call TRBD1 (6 bases). Per the germline V gene, CDR1 is SGHRS and CDR2 is YFSETQ. CDR3 size: 15 residues. V lost 6 bases and J lost 4, with 17 bases in between. CDR3 sequence: CASTRDMQTYNEQFF. The CDR3 coding sequence is TGCGCCAGCACCCGGGACATGCAAACTTACAATGAGCAGTTCTTC.

This rearrangement joins TRBV10-1 to TRBJ2-7; the match to TRBD2 covers 7 bases. The junction had 5 bases not matched to a gene; V was cut back by 4 bases and J by 2 bases. This CDR3 region has 14 residues. The germline CDR1 and CDR2 sequences are WNHNN and SYGVQD (reference sequence). CDR3 in DNA: TGCGCCAGCAGTGTCGCGGGGGTTCCCTACGAGCAGTACTTC. As protein: CASSVAGVPYEQYF.

V and J are TRBV28 and TRBJ2-1; the match to TRBD2 covers 15 bases. CDR3 length: 16 amino acids. J was trimmed by 8 bases and V by 4 bases; bases with no gene match: 6. In germline, CDR1 is MDHEN, CDR2 SYDVKM. The chain's CDR3 is CASSSTGLAGGYEQFF. The CDR3 DNA follows: TGTGCCAGCAGTTCCACGGGACTAGCGGGAGGTTATGAGCAGTTCTTC.

The V call is TRBV3-1 (or the pseudogene TRBV3-2), the J call TRBJ2-7, with D unresolved. V lost 3 bases and J lost 6, with 9 bases in between. Germline lookup yields CDR1 LGHDT and CDR2 YNNKEL (reference sequence). The CDR3 spans 12 residues. Here the CDR3 DNA reads TGTGCCAGCAGCCACCGAGCCCCCGAGCAGTACTTC. It yields the protein CASSHRAPEQYF.

V is TRBV30 and J is TRBJ2-5; the D is unclear. The CDR3 contains 11 residues. The germline V gene has CDR1 GTSNPN and CDR2 SVGIG (reference sequence). V lost 0 bases to trimming and J lost 5 bases, with 4 bases between them. CDR3 in amino acids: CAWSVSETQYF. CDR3 in DNA: TGTGCCTGGAGTGTTTCGGAGACCCAGTACTTC. Full variable domain (rest looked up from reference TRBV30 and TRBJ2-5): SQTIHQWPATLVQPVGSPLSLECTVEGTSNPNLYWYRQAAGRGLQLLFYSVGIGQISSEVPQNLSASRPQDRQFILSSKKLLLSDSGFYLCAWSVSETQYFGPGTRLLVL.

This sequence joins TRBV10-3 and TRBJ1-3; TRBD1 might be the D (6 bases). The germline V gene has CDR1 ENHRY and CDR2 SYGVKD. The CDR3 loop spans 15 amino acids. Trimming shortened V by 5 bases and J by 0 bases, and 11 bases separated the two germline ends. CDR3 sequence reads: CAISSGASSGNTIYF. CDR3 coding DNA: TGTGCCATCAGTTCAGGGGCCTCCTCTGGAAACACCATATATTTT.

The chain couples TRBV6-6 to TRBJ2-7, with 9 bases aligning to TRBD1. CDR3 length: 15 residues. The germline gives CDR1 MNHNY, CDR2 SVGAGI (reference sequence). The J segment lost 2 bases and the V segment lost 6 bases, leaving 8 bases of the junction unmatched. The CDR3 DNA is TGTGCCAGCAGCCTTACCGGGACAGGGACCTACGAGCAGTACTTC. Protein: CASSLTGTGTYEQYF.

The V call is TRBV18, the J call TRBJ2-7, with D maybe TRBD2 (6 bases). This CDR3 has 13 amino acids. Germline values: CDR1 KGHSH, CDR2 LQKENI. V lost 2 bases, J lost 5 bases, and 10 bases lay in between. CDR3 DNA sequence: TGTGCCAGCTCACCAAGCCGGGAGAACGAGCAGTACTTC. Its protein product is CASSPSRENEQYF.

The chain recombines TRBV9 with TRBJ1-2; 9 bases are a match to TRBD1. The CDR3 sequence is 14 residues long. After removal of 4 bases from V and 9 bases from J, the junction contained 10 bases not matched to a gene. Germline CDR1 SGDLS, CDR2 YYNGEE. The CDR3 here is CASSPSDRGKRYTF. DNA of the CDR3: TGTGCCAGCAGCCCTTCGGACAGGGGAAAGCGCTACACCTTC.

The V gene is TRBV19, the J gene TRBJ2-3, with 8 bases lining up with TRBD2. The CDR3 is made up of 13 amino acids. V lost 9 bases and J lost 4; bases outside the gene matches: 6. Germline V CDR1 and CDR2: LNHDA, SQIVND (reference sequence). The chain's CDR3 is CARRSGNPDTQYF. DNA for the CDR3: TGTGCCAGGCGTAGCGGGAATCCAGATACGCAGTATTTT.

This chain connects TRBV6-6 to TRBJ2-7; 8 bases fit TRBD2. The germline CDR1 and CDR2 sequences are MNHNY and SVGAGI (reference sequence). This CDR3 has 15 amino acids. The ends lost 6 bases at V and 3 bases at J; junction bases unmatched: 10. The CDR3, as DNA: TGTGCCAGCAGCCCTACCCGGGGGGGGGACTACGAGCAGTACTTC. It yields the protein CASSPTRGGDYEQYF.

The genes are TRBV6-5 and TRBJ2-1; D possibly corresponds to TRBD1 (6 bases). CDR1 is MNHEY, CDR2 SVGAGI, per germline. The CDR3 contains 14 residues. The ends were cut back, 6 bases at V and 6 bases at J, with 15 bases in the middle. The CDR3, as DNA: TGTGCCAGCAGCCTACAGGGTAAAGGCAATGAGCAGTTCTTC. This gives the protein CASSLQGKGNEQFF.

This clone was counted once. The V call is TRBV6-1, the J call TRBJ1-2, with TRBD1 matching over 9 bases. In germline, CDR1 is MNHNS, CDR2 SASEGT. The V and J ends lost 3 bases and 4 bases, in that order; junction bases with no gene match: 3. This CDR3 region has 14 residues. The CDR3 nucleotides read TGTGCCAGCAGTGACGGACAGGGGAGCTATGGCTACACCTTC. Translated, it gives CASSDGQGSYGYTF.

This clone was counted only a few times. The chain carries TRBV11-2 and TRBJ2-7; tentative D call: TRBD2 (5 bases). Per germline, CDR1 SGHAT and CDR2 FQNNGV. The CDR3 length is 15 residues. V dropped 3 bases and J dropped 4 bases, with 16 bases sitting between them. Here the CDR3 reads CASSLDRGPFYEQYF. The CDR3 DNA reads TGTGCCAGCAGCTTGGACCGCGGGCCGTTTTACGAGCAGTACTTC.

The gene calls are TRBV4-2 and TRBJ2-7; TRBD1 is a possible D gene (6 bases). The V end lost 1 base, the J end lost 0 bases, and 13 bases lay between the germline ends. Germline V lookup: CDR1 LGHNA, CDR2 YNFKEQ. The CDR3 has 16 residues. CDR3: CASSQGRQGSSYEQYF. CDR3 sequence (DNA): TGTGCCAGCAGCCAAGGGCGTCAGGGGAGCTCCTACGAGCAGTACTTC.